These 6 T cell receptor beta chains came from one sample sequenced in a study of vaccination and CD4 T cells after COVID-19. Antigens of these TCRs are unknown. Treatment noted: roughly 11-day PBMC culture with coronavirus spike peptide pools or control peptides (ViraFEST assay). An Oncomine TCR Beta short-read assay was used to sequence the DNA from cultured CD4+ T cells. TCRdb recomputed calls from the PCR reads with MiXCR, one row per CDR3 protein. The table includes over 12,000 distinct CDR3 sequences, under 60% detected once. Specimen: cultured CD4+ T cells from blood, collected after SARS-CoV-2 vaccination. These receptors all stem from a human donor with COVID-19.

V gene TRBV20-1 combines with J gene TRBJ1-2; D remains unclear. V shed 0 bases and J shed 10 bases, with 18 bases lying between them. The CDR3 extends over 14 amino acids. CDR1 is DFQATT, CDR2 SNEGSKA, per germline (reference sequence). Here the CDR3 DNA reads TGCAGTGCTAGAGAGGGCGCGGACTACTTCGACTACACCTTC. It codes for CSAREGADYFDYTF.

In its sample, this clonotype was seen a few times. Relative to the germline gene, one junction end is altered; a read error may explain this. This chain joins TRBV7-6 and TRBJ2-1; the match to TRBD1 covers 7 bases. Per germline, CDR1 SGHVS and CDR2 FNYEAQ. This CDR3 has 16 residues. CDR3 bases: TGTGCTAGCAGCTCCGCTTTAGGGGGCGGTCACAATGAGCAGTTCTTC. This translates into CASSSALGGGHNEQFF.

This chain joins TRBV6-4 and TRBJ1-1; D remains ambiguous. The length of the CDR3 is 14 residues. Germline V CDR1 and CDR2: MRHNA, SNTAGT. With 4 bases removed from V and 1 base from J, the gap between germline ends came to 10 bases. Here the CDR3 reads CASSGAPGNTEAFF. DNA of the CDR3: TGTGCCAGCAGTGGGGCACCTGGGAACACTGAAGCTTTCTTT.

This clonotype was observed a few times. CDR3 DNA sequence: TGTGCCAGCAGTTACATGACAGGGATCCTGAACACTGAAGCTTTCTTT. Translation: CASSYMTGILNTEAFF. The rearrangement joins TRBV6-5 to TRBJ1-1; 7 bases map to TRBD1. Germline assignment: CDR1 MNHEY and CDR2 SVGAGI. The junction had 6 bases not matched to a gene; V was cut back by 2 bases and J by 0 bases. This CDR3 contains 16 residues.

This rearrangement joins TRBV20-1 to TRBJ2-5, with D possibly called TRBD1 or TRBD2 (5 bases each). Trimming pared 5 bases from V and 2 bases from J, leaving 12 bases between. Germline assignment: CDR1 DFQATT and CDR2 SNEGSKA (reference sequence). This CDR3 region has 13 residues. The DNA for the CDR3 is TGCAGTGCTCAGTCAGGGAGACAAGAGACCCAGTACTTC. It codes for CSAQSGRQETQYF.

The J gene is TRBJ2-2, the V gene TRBV6-1; 11 bases match TRBD2. J gave up 4 bases and V 6 bases, and 4 bases lay outside the gene matches. The CDR3 consists of 15 residues. Germline V gene sequence: CDR1 MNHNS, CDR2 SASEGT. CDR3 residues: CASRPTSGATGELFF. For the CDR3, the DNA is TGTGCCAGCAGGCCGACTAGCGGGGCCACCGGGGAGCTGTTTTTT.